This TCR beta chain stems from a study of cytomegalovirus exposure and HLA in healthy donors. Study in general: Findings of an earlier analysis included about 100 million unique TCR beta sequences from 190 million or so T cells.

PCR used 60 Vbeta primers and 13 Jbeta primers. Libraries were prepared by immunoSEQ multiplex PCR; TCRdb keeps only in-frame clonotypes and omits some of them. The repertoire holds around 150,000 clones, with 70% to 85% as singletons. As regards this clone: Its antigen is unidentified.

Germline V gene data show CDR1 as SGHRS and CDR2 as YFSETQ. This CDR3 comprises 14 residues. Findings of the study overall: An ancestry cluster, one associated with Asian ancestry, reportedly showed fewer N-insertions than the approximately 670-donor mean in a later analysis. Most TCR sequences were rare, but some public TCRs occurred in many donors.

The TCR originated in a man aged 30-40 years in good health and CMV-seropositive. Sequences were obtained from PBMCs. The V and J genes are TRBV5-1 and TRBJ2-5, with 8 bases identical to TRBD1. Near its end, the DNA agrees better with TRBJ2-7, so the J call may be wrong. CDR3 sequence reads: CASTYDRGSYEQYF. DNA for the CDR3: TGCGCCAGCACCTACGACAGGGGCTCCTACGAGCAGTACTTC.